This TCR beta chain derives from a study of CD8 T cells in ankylosing spondylitis. A word on this clonotype: The antigen remains undetermined. At one end the junction does not follow the germline gene, possibly because of a read error.

The CDR3 is made up of 13 amino acids. The germline V gene encodes CDR1 DFQATT and CDR2 SNEGSKA (reference sequence). TCRdb called the 5' RACE reads again in MiXCR, with one record for every CDR3 protein. The sample holds about 540,000 distinct CDR3 sequences, roughly 13% seen once. Broader study findings: Ankylosing spondylitis blood seemed to carry a telltale TCR beta motif made of fewer than ten highly homologous variants.

This TCR was sampled from a male donor with ankylosing spondylitis. The sequencing input was blood, either unsorted or a sorted T cell fraction (not recorded which). This chain links TRBV20-1 with TRBJ2-5, with 7 bases matching TRBD2. The CDR3 coding sequence is TGCAGTGCGAGAGAGCTAGCGGAAGAGACCCAGTACTTC. Its protein is CSARELAEETQYF.